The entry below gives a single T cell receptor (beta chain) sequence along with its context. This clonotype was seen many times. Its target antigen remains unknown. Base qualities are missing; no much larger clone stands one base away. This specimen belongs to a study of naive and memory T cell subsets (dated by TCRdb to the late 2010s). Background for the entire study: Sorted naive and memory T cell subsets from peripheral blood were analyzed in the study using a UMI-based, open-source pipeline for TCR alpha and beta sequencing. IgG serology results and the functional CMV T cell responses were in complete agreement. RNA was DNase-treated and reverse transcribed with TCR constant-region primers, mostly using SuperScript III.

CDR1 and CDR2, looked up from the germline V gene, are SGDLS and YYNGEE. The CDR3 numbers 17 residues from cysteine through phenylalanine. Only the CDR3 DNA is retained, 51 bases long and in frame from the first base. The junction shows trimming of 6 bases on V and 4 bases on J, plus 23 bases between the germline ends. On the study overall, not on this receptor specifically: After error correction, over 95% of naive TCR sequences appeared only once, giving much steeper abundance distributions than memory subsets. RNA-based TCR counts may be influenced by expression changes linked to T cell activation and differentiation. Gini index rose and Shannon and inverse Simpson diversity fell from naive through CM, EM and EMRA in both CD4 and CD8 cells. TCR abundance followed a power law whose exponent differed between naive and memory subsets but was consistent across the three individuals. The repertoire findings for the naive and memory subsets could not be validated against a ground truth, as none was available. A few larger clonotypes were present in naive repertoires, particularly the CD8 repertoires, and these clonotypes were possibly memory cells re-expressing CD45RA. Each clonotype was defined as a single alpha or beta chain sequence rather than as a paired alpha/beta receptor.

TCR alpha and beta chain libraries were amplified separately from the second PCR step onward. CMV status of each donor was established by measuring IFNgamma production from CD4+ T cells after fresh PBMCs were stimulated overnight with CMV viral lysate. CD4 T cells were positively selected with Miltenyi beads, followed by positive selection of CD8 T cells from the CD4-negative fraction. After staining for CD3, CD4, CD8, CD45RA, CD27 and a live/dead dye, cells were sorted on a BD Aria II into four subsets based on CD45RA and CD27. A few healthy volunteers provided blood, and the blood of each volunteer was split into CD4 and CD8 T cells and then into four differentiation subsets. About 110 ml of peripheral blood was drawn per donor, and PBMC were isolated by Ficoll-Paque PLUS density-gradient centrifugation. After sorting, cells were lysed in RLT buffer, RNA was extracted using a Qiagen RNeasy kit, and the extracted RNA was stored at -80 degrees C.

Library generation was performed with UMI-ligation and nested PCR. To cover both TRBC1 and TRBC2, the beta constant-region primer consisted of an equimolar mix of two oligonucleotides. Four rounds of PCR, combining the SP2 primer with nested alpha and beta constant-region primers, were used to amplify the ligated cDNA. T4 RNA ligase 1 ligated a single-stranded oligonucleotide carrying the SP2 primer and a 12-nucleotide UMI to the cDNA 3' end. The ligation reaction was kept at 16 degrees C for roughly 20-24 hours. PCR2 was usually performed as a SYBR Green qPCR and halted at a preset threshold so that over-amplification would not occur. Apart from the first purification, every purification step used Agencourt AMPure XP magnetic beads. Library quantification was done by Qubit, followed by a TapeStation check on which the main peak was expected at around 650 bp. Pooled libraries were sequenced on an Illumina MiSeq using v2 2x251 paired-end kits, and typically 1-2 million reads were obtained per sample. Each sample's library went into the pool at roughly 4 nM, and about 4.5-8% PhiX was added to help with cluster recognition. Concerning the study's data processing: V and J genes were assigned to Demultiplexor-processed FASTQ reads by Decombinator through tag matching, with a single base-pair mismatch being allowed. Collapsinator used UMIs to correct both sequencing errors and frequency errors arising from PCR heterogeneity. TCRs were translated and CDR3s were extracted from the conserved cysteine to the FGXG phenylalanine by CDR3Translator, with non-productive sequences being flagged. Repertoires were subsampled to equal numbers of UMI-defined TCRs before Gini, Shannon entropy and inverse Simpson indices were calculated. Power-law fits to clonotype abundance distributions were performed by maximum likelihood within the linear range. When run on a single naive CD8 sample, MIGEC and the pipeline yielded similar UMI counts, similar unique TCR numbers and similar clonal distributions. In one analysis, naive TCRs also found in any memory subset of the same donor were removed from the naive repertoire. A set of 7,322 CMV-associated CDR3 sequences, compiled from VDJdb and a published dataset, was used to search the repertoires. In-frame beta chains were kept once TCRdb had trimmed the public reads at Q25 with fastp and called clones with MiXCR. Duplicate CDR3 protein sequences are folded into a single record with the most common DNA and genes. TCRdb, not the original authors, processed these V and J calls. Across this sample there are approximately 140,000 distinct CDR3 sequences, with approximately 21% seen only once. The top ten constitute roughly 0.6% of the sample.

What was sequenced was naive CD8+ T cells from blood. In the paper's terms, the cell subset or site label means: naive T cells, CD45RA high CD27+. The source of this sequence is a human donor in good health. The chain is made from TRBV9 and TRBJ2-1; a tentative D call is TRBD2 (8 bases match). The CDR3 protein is CASTEGGGGSLYNEQFF. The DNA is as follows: TGTGCCAGCACCGAAGGGGGCGGGGGGAGCCTATACAATGAGCAGTTCTTC.